This T cell receptor beta chain was identified in a study of blood T cell repertoires in COVID-19. As for the study in general: The United States, Italy and Spain were the sources of the acute and convalescent COVID-19 samples. The cDNA or gDNA used as material had been derived from T cells, B-cell-depleted T cells, or PBMCs.

Participant-reported clinical history was the basis for cohort assignment. V was shortened by 5 bases and J by 1 base, with 5 bases between the two germline ends. CDR3 length: 12 amino acids. The germline gives CDR1 LGHDT, CDR2 YNNKEL (reference sequence). Authors' analysis steps: Amplification of reference gene primers provided the estimated nucleated cell counts. The assay was immunoSEQ multiplex PCR, and TCRdb's table has in-frame clones only and misses some. That table gives V, J and clone size, and the DNA gave D and trimming. The sample includes roughly 150,000 clones, approximately 81% of them seen just once.

The TCR sequence derives from a middle-aged woman with acute COVID-19. Sequencing was carried out using PBMCs or T cells enriched from blood (not recorded which). This rearrangement joins TRBV3-1 (or the pseudogene TRBV3-2) to TRBJ2-5; perhaps TRBD2 as D (5 bases). For the CDR3, the DNA is TGTGCCAGCAGCGGACTCCAAGAGACCCAGTACTTC. Translated, it gives CASSGLQETQYF.